The rows below give T cell receptor beta chains drawn from one sample of a study of shared clonotypes between healthy human individuals. The method was immunoSEQ multiplex PCR; TCRdb's version includes in-frame clones alone and lacks a portion of them. The repertoire holds around 750,000 clones, with less than 85% as singletons. Sequencing used memory CD4+ T cells sorted from blood. The receptors were gathered from a woman aged 25 to 39 in good health. Each CDR3 is given with its conserved first and last residue. D genes are given only for firm matches.

D,V,CDR3
TRBD2,TRBV7-2,CASSSYLAGGREQFF
.,TRBV7-3,CASSRGGQAGYEQYF
.,TRBV5-1,CASSLGPGAEAFF
.,TRBV7-9,CAAKQAATDTQYF
.,TRBV29-1,CSVDLGQNYEQYF
TRBD2,TRBV7-9,CASIRSGREGNEQFF
.,TRBV5-1,CASSSGHGYNEQFF
TRBD2,TRBV27,CASSRQSAGFTDTQYF
.,TRBV5-1,CASSLGITRYTGELFF
TRBD1,TRBV19,CASRPDRGAQPQHF
.,TRBV5-8,CASSLRYEQFF
.,TRBV13,CASSDGATYGYTF
.,TRBV7-8,CASSPVQGALTEAFF
.,TRBV5-1,CASSLGTGRSGANVLTF
.,TRBV29-1,CSVSPRLADYGQFF
.,TRBV15,CATSRESGLSETQYF
.,TRBV9,CASSVAPGGQETQYF
.,TRBV7-9,CASSHGAGGGYNEQFF
.,TRBV6-5,CASSQLGSYNEKLFF
.,TRBV5-4,CASSLVRAGEDGYTF
TRBD1,TRBV7-9,CASSARQGGHGYTF
.,TRBV9,CASSVGPRGEKLFF
TRBD2,TRBV29-1,CSVVPLLAGETGLGFF
.,TRBV5-4,CASSSALGGGNSYEQYF
TRBD2,TRBV6-1,CASSELWGLNTEQYF
TRBD1,TRBV28,CASSKRQGGENNEQFF
.,TRBV21-1,CAPRGDRALRKNIQYF
.,TRBV14,CASSYYMNTEAFF
.,TRBV7-6,CASSSRQETQYF
.,TRBV30,CAWREGGAFFAFF
TRBD1,TRBV5-6,CASSLRTGKANYGYTF
.,TRBV2,CASRTGSAETQYF
TRBD2,TRBV19,CASSRLAGDEQFF
.,TRBV29-1,CSVGQVANYGYTF
.,TRBV2,CASSEGNNQPQHF
.,TRBV19,CASRRTLNYEQYF
.,TRBV18,CASSPRGGNTEAFF
.,TRBV5-1,CASSLAWGVDTEAFF
TRBD1,TRBV7-9,CASSHGQGNTEAFF
.,TRBV10-1,CASSELSF
TRBD2,TRBV2,CASIAWTSVAGELFF
TRBD1,TRBV2,CASGGQGLEQYF
.,TRBV6-5,CASSYGIQSFEQFF
TRBD2,TRBV29-1,CSVRSSGYNEQFF
.,TRBV27,CASRRDTTGNTIYF